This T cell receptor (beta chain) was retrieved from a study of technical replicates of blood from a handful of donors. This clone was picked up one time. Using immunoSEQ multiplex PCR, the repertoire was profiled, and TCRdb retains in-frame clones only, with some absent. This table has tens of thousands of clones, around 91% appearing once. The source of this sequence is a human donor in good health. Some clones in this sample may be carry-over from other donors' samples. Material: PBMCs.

The DNA of the CDR3 is TGTGCTAGTGGTTTGGTACTCGGACAGGGGGGCCACGAGCAGTACTTC. Translating gives CASGLVLGQGGHEQYF. The chain has TRBV12-5 and TRBJ2-7, with 10 positions matching TRBD1. V shed 0 bases, J shed 5 bases, and the junction held 7 bases outside the gene matches. The CDR3 runs 16 residues. Germline V gene data show CDR1 as LGHNT and CDR2 as FRNRAP.